These T cell receptor beta chains were read from a single sample in a study of Graves' ophthalmopathy and Graves' hyperthyroidism. A single record per CDR3 protein comes from TCRdb applying MiXCR to the multiplex PCR reads. The sample records 580,000 or so distinct CDR3 sequences, less than 45% being singletons. The sequenced sample was peripheral blood or thyroid tissue (not recorded which). Source of these receptors: an adult man with Graves' hyperthyroidism. The CDR3 runs from the conserved cysteine through the conserved F or W. Fields, in order: J gene, V gene, clone size, D gene, CDR3 protein, CDR3 DNA. The D gene is left open where the match is weak. Expanded clones are given a class, and other clones once, few, many or no size at all.

TRBJ1-2 | TRBV29-1 | . | . | CSVERDLGDYGYTF | TGCAGCGTTGAACGGGACCTTGGGGACTATGGCTACACCTTC
TRBJ2-7 | TRBV7-9 | . | TRBD2 | CASSPGLAGAYNEQYF | TGTGCCAGCAGTCCTGGACTAGCGGGAGCGTACAATGAGCAGTACTTC
TRBJ2-1 | TRBV9 | . | . | CASSVGRGHSSYNEQFF | TGTGCCAGCAGCGTAGGGCGCGGCCATAGCTCCTACAATGAGCAGTTCTTC
TRBJ2-3 | TRBV5-4 | . | TRBD2 | CASSPTGASGLASHTQYF | TGTGCCAGCAGCCCAACAGGGGCCTCGGGACTAGCATCCCATACGCAGTATTTT
TRBJ1-5 | TRBV15 | many | . | CATSRVAGETQHF | TGTGCCACCAGCAGAGTGGCGGGAGAGACCCAGCATTTT
TRBJ2-3 | TRBV13 | . | TRBD2 | CASSSGLAGSQPDTQYF | TGTGCCAGCAGCTCGGGACTAGCGGGAAGTCAACCGGATACGCAGTATTTT
TRBJ1-5 | TRBV6-6 | many | . | CASSSSPFTGNQPQHF | TGTGCCAGCAGTTCTTCTCCCTTTACCGGCAATCAGCCCCAGCATTTT
TRBJ2-7 | TRBV13 | once | . | CASSLKLWSPHSCEQYF | TGTGCCAGCAGCTTAAAGCTTTGGAGTCCTCATTCCTGCGAGCAGTACTTC
TRBJ2-7 | TRBV7-3 | many | TRBD1 | CASSMDREGEQYF | TGTGCCAGCAGCATGGACAGGGAAGGCGAGCAGTACTTC
TRBJ2-7 | TRBV28 | . | TRBD1 | CASSSRDSETPYEQYF | TGTGCCAGCAGTTCCCGGGACAGCGAGACCCCCTACGAGCAGTACTTC
TRBJ2-5 | TRBV7-9 | many | . | CASSLDLKETQYF | TGTGCCAGCAGCTTAGACCTGAAAGAGACCCAGTACTTC
TRBJ2-2 | TRBV13 | many | . | CASSLQGVSGELFF | TGTGCCAGCAGCTTACAGGGAGTAAGCGGGGAGCTGTTTTTT
TRBJ2-5 | TRBV5-1 | once | . | CASSQGGIDTQYF | TGCGCCAGCAGCCAGGGGGGGATAGATACGCAGTACTTC
TRBJ1-2 | TRBV25-1 | once | TRBD1 | CASRGQGYYGYTF | TGTGCCAGCAGGGGACAGGGATACTATGGCTACACCTTC
TRBJ2-7 | TRBV9 | . | . | CASSEGDSYYEQYF | TGTGCCAGCAGCGAGGGAGACAGTTACTACGAGCAGTACTTC
TRBJ2-5 | TRBV2 | many | . | CASRLSETQYF | TGTGCCAGCAGGTTGTCCGAGACCCAGTACTTC
TRBJ2-7 | TRBV7-9 | . | TRBD1 | CASSFGGRGRGQYF | TGTGCCAGCAGTTTCGGTGGCAGGGGGCGCGGGCAGTACTTC
TRBJ1-6 | TRBV7-9 | many | . | CASSLAGRGNSPLHF | TGTGCCAGCAGCTTAGCGGGGCGCGGTAATTCACCCCTCCACTTT
TRBJ2-7 | TRBV29-1 | . | . | CSVEDDGEQYF | TGCAGCGTTGAAGACGACGGGGAGCAGTACTTC
TRBJ2-2 | TRBV24-1 | few | TRBD1 | CATSDFKVRDRDPGELFF | TGTGCCACCAGTGATTTTAAGGTTCGCGACAGGGACCCCGGGGAGCTGTTTTTT
TRBJ1-3 | TRBV24-1 | many | TRBD1 | CATSDPGQGLDTIYF | TGTGCCACCAGTGATCCGGGACAGGGACTCGACACCATATATTTT
TRBJ2-7 | TRBV6-6 | . | . | CASSYSRGGGNEQYF | TGTGCCAGCAGTTACTCAAGAGGGGGCGGGAACGAGCAGTACTTC
TRBJ2-7 | TRBV20-1 | . | . | CSAPLRDKDPYEQYF | TGCAGTGCTCCACTAAGGGACAAGGACCCTTACGAGCAGTACTTC
TRBJ1-3 | TRBV11-2 | . | . | CASSLVGSLGETIYF | TGTGCCAGCAGCTTAGTCGGCAGTTTGGGAGAGACCATATATTTT
TRBJ2-2 | TRBV10-3 | . | . | CAISDVANTGELFF | TGTGCCATCAGTGATGTCGCGAACACCGGGGAGCTGTTTTTT
TRBJ2-5 | TRBV7-9 | few | TRBD1 | CASSSQAGGLYETQYF | TGTGCCAGCAGTTCCCAGGCAGGGGGCTTATACGAGACCCAGTACTTC
TRBJ2-1 | TRBV7-2 | few | TRBD1 | CASSANRGRDEQFF | TGTGCCAGCAGCGCCAACAGGGGGCGCGATGAGCAGTTCTTC
TRBJ2-7 | TRBV20-1 | once | . | CSANGAYEQYF | TGCAGTGCTAACGGAGCCTACGAGCAGTACTTC
TRBJ1-6 | TRBV27 | few | . | CASCPAGGWNSPLHF | TGTGCCAGCTGTCCCGCGGGGGGTTGGAATTCACCCCTCCACTTT
TRBJ2-3 | TRBV5-5 | . | . | CASSLTAGAPTDTQYF | TGTGCCAGCAGTCTTACAGCAGGGGCGCCCACAGATACGCAGTATTTT
TRBJ1-3 | TRBV10-3 | many | TRBD1 | CAIKSTGDSGNTIYF | TGTGCCATCAAAAGCACAGGGGACTCTGGAAACACCATATATTTT
TRBJ2-5 | TRBV2 | . | TRBD1 | CASSSDRGKRETQYF | TGTGCCAGCAGTTCCGACAGGGGAAAAAGAGAGACCCAGTACTTC
TRBJ1-5 | TRBV20-1 | many | . | CSAIGAGDQPQHF | TGCAGTGCTATAGGGGCAGGTGATCAGCCCCAGCATTTT
TRBJ2-7 | TRBV12-3/TRBV12-4 | few | TRBD2 | CASSLKRGDSYEQYF | TGTGCCAGCAGTTTAAAGCGGGGAGACTCCTACGAGCAGTACTTC
TRBJ2-6 | TRBV27 | few | . | CASSSLDSSGANVLTF | TGTGCCAGCAGTTCACTAGACAGCTCTGGGGCCAACGTCCTGACTTTC
TRBJ1-2 | TRBV6-1 | many | . | CASSGRIDYGYTF | TGTGCCAGCAGTGGGCGGATCGACTATGGCTACACCTTC
TRBJ2-7 | TRBV5-1 | many | . | CASSPGATTYEQYF | TGCGCCAGCAGCCCAGGGGCTACTACCTACGAGCAGTACTTC
TRBJ2-5 | TRBV28 | few | . | CASSLGDRETQYF | TGTGCCAGCAGTTTAGGGGATCGGGAGACCCAGTACTTC
TRBJ2-5 | TRBV7-8 | many | TRBD2 | CASSRLAGGQETQYF | TGTGCCAGCAGCAGGCTAGCGGGGGGGCAGGAGACCCAGTACTTC
TRBJ1-5 | TRBV5-5 | once | . | CAGSSAAGRDQPQHF | TGTGCCGGCAGCTCGGCTGCAGGGAGGGATCAGCCCCAGCATTTT
TRBJ2-5 | TRBV24-1 | many | TRBD2 | CATSEAGAEKETQYF | TGTGCCACCAGTGAAGCGGGGGCAGAAAAAGAGACCCAGTACTTC
TRBJ2-5 | TRBV7-9 | many | . | CASSMGTFSLQETQYF | TGTGCCAGCTCCATGGGGACATTTAGCCTTCAAGAGACCCAGTACTTC
TRBJ2-2 | TRBV7-9 | . | TRBD2 | CASSQRTSGEGTGELFF | TGTGCCAGCAGCCAAAGGACTAGCGGGGAAGGCACCGGGGAGCTGTTTTTT
TRBJ2-3 | TRBV10-3 | . | TRBD1 | CASSQDRGRTDTQYF | TGTGCCAGCAGCCAGGACAGGGGCCGCACAGATACGCAGTATTTT
TRBJ2-7 | TRBV29-1 | . | . | CSVEDSFAGRVHEQYF | TGCAGCGTTGAAGATTCATTCGCGGGCAGGGTACACGAGCAGTACTTC
TRBJ2-3 | TRBV29-1 | many | . | CSVTASTDTQYF | TGCAGCGTGACAGCTAGCACAGATACGCAGTATTTT
TRBJ1-1 | TRBV6-1 | many | . | CASSEHKVNTEAFF | TGTGCCAGCAGTGAACACAAGGTGAACACTGAAGCTTTCTTT
TRBJ2-5 | TRBV7-2 | many | . | CASSLARESRETQYF | TGTGCCAGCAGCTTAGCCCGGGAATCGCGAGAGACCCAGTACTTC
TRBJ1-5 | TRBV6-5 | many | . | CASSYGGNQPQHF | TGTGCCAGCAGCTACGGGGGTAATCAGCCCCAGCATTTT